This is a list of T cell receptor beta chains from one sample in a study of blood T cell repertoires in COVID-19. Using immunoSEQ multiplex PCR, the repertoire was profiled, and TCRdb retains in-frame clones only, with some absent. This table holds about 120,000 clones, about 90% found once. The sample was peripheral blood. These receptors all stem from a woman between 70 and 85 years old with acute or convalescent COVID-19. Both conserved end residues are part of each CDR3. The D gene is left open where the match is weak. Some rows have no size entry. The others give once, few or many, or a class for an expanded clone.

>TRBV6-5|NA|NA|TRBJ1-4
TGTGCCGGCGGGGCAGGGAATCGAGAAAAACTGTTTTTT
CAGGAGNREKLFF
>TRBV6-1|TRBD1|NA|TRBJ1-2
TGTGCCAGCAGTGAGGACAGGGTGCAGGGCTACACCTTC
CASSEDRVQGYTF
>TRBV11-3|NA|NA|TRBJ2-3
TGTGCCAGCAGTCCCAGGATAGGTTCAGATACGCAGTATTTT
CASSPRIGSDTQYF
>TRBV6-2/TRBV6-3|TRBD2|NA|TRBJ2-7
TGTGCCAGCAGTTACCGACGTCGGCTAGCGGGGGGGCGACACGAGCAGTACTTC
CASSYRRRLAGGRHEQYF
>TRBV19|TRBD1|NA|TRBJ1-5
TGTGCCAGTAGTATGCGACAGGGTCGGGGCAATCAGCCCCAGCATTTT
CASSMRQGRGNQPQHF
>TRBV12-5|NA|NA|TRBJ2-7
TGTGCTAGTGGTGTCGAGAGGGGGTACGAGCAGTACTTC
CASGVERGYEQYF
>TRBV12-3/TRBV12-4|NA|NA|TRBJ1-3
TGTGCCAGCAGCCCGGCTGGAAACACCATATATTTT
CASSPAGNTIYF
>TRBV6-5|NA|NA|TRBJ1-5
TGTGCCAGCAGCACCGGGACTGATAGCAATCAGCCCCAGCATTTT
CASSTGTDSNQPQHF
>TRBV4-2|NA|NA|TRBJ1-1
TGTGCCAGCAGCCAAGACGCCCCGGTGGCACAGGGATTGAACACTGAAGCTTTCTTT
CASSQDAPVAQGLNTEAFF
>TRBV19|NA|NA|TRBJ1-6
TGTGCCAGTAGCCACAGCAATTCACCCCTCCACTTT
CASSHSNSPLHF
>TRBV30|NA|NA|TRBJ1-1
TGTGCCTGGAGTGTTTCGGGTCAAGCTTTCTTT
CAWSVSGQAFF
>TRBV29-1|NA|NA|TRBJ2-5
TGCAGCGTTGAGAGCGGCCCCCAAGAGACCCAGTACTTC
CSVESGPQETQYF
>TRBV10-3|NA|NA|TRBJ1-1
TGTGCTACGGAGGGGAACACTGAAGCTTTCTTT
CATEGNTEAFF
>TRBV28|NA|NA|TRBJ1-5
TGTGCCAGCAGTTATGGGGGGTCGGGGCAGCCCCAGCATTTT
CASSYGGSGQPQHF
>TRBV27|TRBD1|NA|TRBJ2-1
TGTGCCAGTACTTTACGGGACAGAGACAATGAGCAGTTCTTC
CASTLRDRDNEQFF
>TRBV18|NA|NA|TRBJ1-2
TGTGCCAGCTCACCGGGCAGGGCTAACTATGGCTACACCTTC
CASSPGRANYGYTF
>TRBV7-2|TRBD2|NA|TRBJ2-7
TGTGCCAGCAGCCCGCAGGGCCTTGGGGGGGACGAGCAGTACTTC
CASSPQGLGGDEQYF
>TRBV3-1/TRBV3-2|TRBD1|NA|TRBJ1-2
TGTGCCAGCAGCCAAGATCGGGACAGTAAGGGCTACACCTTC
CASSQDRDSKGYTF
>TRBV21-1|NA|NA|TRBJ2-4
TGTGCCAGCAGCAAAGGGGGGCCCTTAGCCAAAAACATTCAGTACTTC
CASSKGGPLAKNIQYF
>TRBV7-6|TRBD1|many|TRBJ1-5
TGTGCCAGCAGCTTAGGGACAGGGGGCGGGCAGCCCCAGCATTTT
CASSLGTGGGQPQHF
>TRBV28|TRBD1|NA|TRBJ2-7
TGTGCCAGCAGTCCCTGGGGACAGGGCTACGAGCAGTACTTC
CASSPWGQGYEQYF
>TRBV5-4|TRBD1|NA|TRBJ1-6
TGTGCCAGCAGCTTCGGCAGGGGGTATGATAATTCACCCCTCCACTTT
CASSFGRGYDNSPLHF
>TRBV2|NA|NA|TRBJ1-1
TGTGCCAGCAGTGCAGGGAGGACGACTGAAGCTTTCTTT
CASSAGRTTEAFF
>TRBV6-5|TRBD1|once|TRBJ1-1
TGTGCCAGCAGTTTTCGGACAGGGGCGAACACTGAAGCTTTCTTT
CASSFRTGANTEAFF
>TRBV27|TRBD1|NA|TRBJ1-4
TGTGCCAGCAGTTTCATTTCCAGGGGGACTGAAAAACTGTTTTTT
CASSFISRGTEKLFF
>TRBV7-9|NA|few|TRBJ1-1
TGTGCCAGCAGCTTTATGGACAGTTCGTACACTGAAGCTTTCTTT
CASSFMDSSYTEAFF
>TRBV7-9|TRBD2|NA|TRBJ2-1
TGTGCCAGCAGGGTGGGACTAGCGGGGTACAATGAGCAGTTCTTC
CASRVGLAGYNEQFF
>TRBV5-1|NA|NA|TRBJ1-1
TGCGCCAGCAGCCCTCGGGAGGGGCTGAACACTGAAGCTTTCTTT
CASSPREGLNTEAFF
>TRBV4-2|NA|NA|TRBJ2-7
TGTGCCAGCAGCCAAGCTGGAGGGAACCTTCGCGAGCAGTACTTC
CASSQAGGNLREQYF
>TRBV3-1/TRBV3-2|NA|NA|TRBJ2-3
TGTGCCAGCAGCCCGTTCGGGACTGCCGGGGCAATGAGTACGCAGTATTTT
CASSPFGTAGAMSTQYF
>TRBV27|NA|once|TRBJ1-5
TGTGCCAGCAGTAGCGCATATCAGCCCCAGCATTTT
CASSSAYQPQHF
>TRBV28|TRBD1|NA|TRBJ1-2
TGTGCCAGCATACTGGGACAGGGAAACTATGGCTACACCTTC
CASILGQGNYGYTF
>TRBV11-2|NA|NA|TRBJ2-7
TGTGCCAGCAGCGAAGTACAGGGTTTACCCTACGAGCAGTACTTC
CASSEVQGLPYEQYF
>TRBV2|NA|NA|TRBJ1-5
TGTGCCAGCAGTCCCATCGACTTTAGCAATCAGCCCCAGCATTTT
CASSPIDFSNQPQHF
>TRBV2|TRBD2|NA|TRBJ2-2
TGTGCCAGCAGGCTAGCGGGGGGATACGGGGAGCTGTTTTTT
CASRLAGGYGELFF
>TRBV5-1|TRBD2|NA|TRBJ2-3
TGCGCCAGCAGCGCAGGGACTAGCGGCGGTACGCAGTATTTT
CASSAGTSGGTQYF
>TRBV5-1|TRBD1|NA|TRBJ1-6
TGCGCCAGCAGCACTGGACAGGGGATTCGTTCACCCCTCCACTTT
CASSTGQGIRSPLHF
>TRBV5-4|TRBD1|once|TRBJ2-7
TGTGCCAGCAGCTTGTGGGACAGGGGGAACGAGCAGTACTTC
CASSLWDRGNEQYF
>TRBV27|NA|once|TRBJ2-1
TGTGCCACCAATAGAGGGGGGGCCGTCAATGAGCAGTTCTTC
CATNRGGAVNEQFF
>TRBV2|TRBD2|NA|TRBJ2-3
TGTGCCAGCAGGACTAGCCCAGATACGCAGTATTTT
CASRTSPDTQYF
>TRBV6-5|NA|NA|TRBJ2-1
TGTGCCAGCAGTTACAGGGGGGGCTACAATGAGCAGTTCTTC
CASSYRGGYNEQFF
>TRBV10-3|TRBD1|NA|TRBJ2-1
TGTGCCATCAGTGAGTCAAGGACAGGAGCGCTTCTCAATGAGCAGTTCTTC
CAISESRTGALLNEQFF
>TRBV28|NA|NA|TRBJ1-5
TGTGCCAGCACATCCGGCGGCGGCGTCCCTCAGCCCCAGCATTTT
CASTSGGGVPQPQHF
>TRBV6-6|TRBD2|once|TRBJ2-3
TGTGCCAGCAGTTACTCTGGAGCGGGGCGAAGGGATACGCAGTATTTT
CASSYSGAGRRDTQYF
>TRBV3-1/TRBV3-2|NA|NA|TRBJ2-2
TGTGCCAGCAGCGGACTGCTGAACACCGGGGAGCTGTTTTTT
CASSGLLNTGELFF
>TRBV6-6|TRBD2|NA|TRBJ2-3
TGTGCCAGCAGTCGAGTCGTCGGGGGGGCCACAGATACGCAGTATTTT
CASSRVVGGATDTQYF
>TRBV11-3|NA|few|TRBJ1-1
TGTGCCAGCAGCCCCCGGGTCAACACTGAAGCTTTCTTT
CASSPRVNTEAFF
>TRBV9|NA|few|TRBJ2-6
TGTGCCAGCAGCGTATTCTGGTCGAGCTCTGGGGCCAACGTCCTGACTTTC
CASSVFWSSSGANVLTF
>TRBV28|TRBD1|few|TRBJ1-6
TGTGCCAGCAGGTCTTCGGGACAGGGGGCAGGTTCACCCCTCCACTTT
CASRSSGQGAGSPLHF
>TRBV7-9|TRBD2|NA|TRBJ2-2
TGTGCCAGCAGCTCGAGCGGGGGGGCCGGGGAGCTGTTTTTT
CASSSSGGAGELFF
>TRBV10-2|TRBD2|NA|TRBJ2-1
TGCGCCAGCAGTGAGGGCGCCGGGACTAGCGGGGGGCCGGGCAATGAGCAGTTCTTC
CASSEGAGTSGGPGNEQFF
>TRBV5-1|NA|NA|TRBJ1-4
TGCGCCAGCAGCTTGCGTACAGGTGATAATGAAAAACTGTTTTTT
CASSLRTGDNEKLFF
>TRBV24-1|NA|NA|TRBJ1-2
TGTGCCACCAGTGATTCTCGATTCACTGGTGCCTCCTATGGCTACACCTTC
CATSDSRFTGASYGYTF
>TRBV11-2|TRBD2|once|TRBJ2-3
TGTGCCAGCAGCTTAGATTTAACGGGGGGGGCCGAACATACGCAGTATTTT
CASSLDLTGGAEHTQYF
>TRBV30|TRBD2|NA|TRBJ2-7
TGTGCCTGGGCGGGCGGGGGGAAGGAGCAGTACTTC
CAWAGGGKEQYF